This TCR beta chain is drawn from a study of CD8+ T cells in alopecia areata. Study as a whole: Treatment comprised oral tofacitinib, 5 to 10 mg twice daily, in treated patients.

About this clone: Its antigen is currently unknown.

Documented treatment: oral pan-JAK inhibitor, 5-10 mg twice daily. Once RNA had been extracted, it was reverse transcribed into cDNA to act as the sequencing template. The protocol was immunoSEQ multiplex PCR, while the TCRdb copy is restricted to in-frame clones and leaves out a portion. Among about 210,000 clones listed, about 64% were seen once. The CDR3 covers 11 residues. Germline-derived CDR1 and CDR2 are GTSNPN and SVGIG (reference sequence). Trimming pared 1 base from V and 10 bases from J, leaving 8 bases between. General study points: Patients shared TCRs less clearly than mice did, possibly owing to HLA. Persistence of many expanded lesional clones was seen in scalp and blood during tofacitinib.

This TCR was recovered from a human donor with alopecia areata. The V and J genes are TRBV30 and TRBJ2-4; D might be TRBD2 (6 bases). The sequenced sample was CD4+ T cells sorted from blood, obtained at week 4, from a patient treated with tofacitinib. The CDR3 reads CAWSAAGIQYF. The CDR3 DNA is TGTGCCTGGAGTGCCGCGGGGATTCAGTACTTC.